This entry describes one T cell receptor beta chain. The data were taken from a study of blood T cell repertoires in COVID-19. Study-wide context: Acute and convalescent COVID-19 specimens originated in the United States, Italy and Spain. From T cells, B-cell-depleted T cells, or PBMCs came the material, which was cDNA or gDNA.

This CDR3 region has 15 residues. Trimming at V came to 6 bases and at J to 4 bases, leaving 9 bases not matched to a gene. Germline lookup yields CDR1 MDHEN and CDR2 SYDVKM. Original processing methods: Estimation of nucleated cell counts was performed using reference gene primer amplification. TCRdb's table, derived via immunoSEQ multiplex PCR, lists solely in-frame clones and lacks some. V and J calls and clone size are given by that table; D and trimming were obtained from the DNA. The sample records about 87,000 clones, about 79% being singletons. This receptor was taken from a woman aged 50 to 60 with acute or convalescent COVID-19. The specimen was peripheral blood. The V and J genes are TRBV28 and TRBJ1-3, with 7 bases that match TRBD1. CDR3 loop: CASSSQGREGNTIYF. The CDR3 DNA sequence: TGTGCCAGCAGCTCACAGGGGCGTGAGGGAAACACCATATATTTT.